One sample yielded the 22 T cell receptor beta chains listed below, sequenced in a study of regulatory T cells in long-lasting Graves disease. Time point here: newly diagnosed GD, antithyroid drugs for less than 3 months. PBMC-extracted RNA yielded the TCR library. Both iRepertoire HTBI primers and Arm-PCR of CDR3 regions were used to build the TCR beta libraries. TCRdb redid the calling of the multiplex PCR reads with MiXCR, one entry per CDR3 protein. This sample carries about 470,000 distinct CDR3 sequences, about 15% of them seen once, and the ten largest clones take approximately 15%. Separately, the same data were catalogued under a study of T cells in Graves' hyperthyroidism and ophthalmopathy.

The source was peripheral blood mononuclear cells (PBMCs), collected at new diagnosis, from a patient treated with antithyroid drugs. The source of these receptors is a woman aged 25 to 45 with Graves disease.

This clonotype has a count of ten or more. This sequence joins TRBV6-1 and TRBJ1-1; 7 bases fit TRBD1. The CDR3 loop spans 14 amino acids. Germline values: CDR1 MNHNS, CDR2 SASEGT. The ends lost 7 bases at V and 3 bases at J; junction bases unmatched: 8. The CDR3 loop reads CASNLQGRDTEAFF. CDR3 nucleotides: TGTGCCAGCAACCTACAGGGGCGAGACACTGAAGCTTTCTTT.

This clonotype was seen ten or more times. The chain uses TRBV28 and TRBJ2-7, with 11 bases aligning to TRBD1. Germline V gene lookup returns CDR1 MDHEN and CDR2 SYDVKM. With V trimmed by 3 bases and J by 4 bases, 17 bases remained unmatched. The CDR3 is 19 amino acids. The CDR3 sequence is CASSFLKLRDRGISYEQYF. DNA of the CDR3: TGTGCCAGCAGTTTTTTGAAACTCCGGGACAGGGGGATATCGTACGAGCAGTACTTC. The complete variable domain, with remaining parts taken from reference TRBV28 and TRBJ2-7, reads DVKVTQSSRYLVKRTGEKVFLECVQDMDHENMFWYRQDPGLGLRLIYFSYDVKMKEKGDIPEGYSVSREKKERFSLILESASTNQTSMYLCASSFLKLRDRGISYEQYFGPGTRLTVT.

This clonotype was detected only once. The chain combines TRBV20-1 with TRBJ2-3; D is ambiguous. The CDR3 is 11 amino acids. Germline V gives CDR1 DFQATT, CDR2 SNEGSKA (reference sequence). Trimming took off 3 bases at V and 5 bases at J, with 6 bases between the two ends. In DNA form, the CDR3 reads TGCAGTGCTAGTTTATTAGATACGCAGTATTTT. Translated, it gives CSASLLDTQYF.

This clonotype came up many times. The chain couples TRBV24-1 to TRBJ1-2, with TRBD1 matching 9 bases. Germline-derived CDR1 and CDR2 are KGHDR and SFDVKD. The trim removed 3 bases at V and 6 bases at J, leaving 7 bases unmatched. The CDR3 covers 15 residues. DNA of the CDR3: TGTGCCACCAGTGATGCGACAGGGGGTGTCGATGGCTACACCTTC. It yields the protein CATSDATGGVDGYTF.

In DNA form, the CDR3 reads TGTGCCAGTAGCCCAGGACTGTACACAGATACGCAGTATTTT. Its translation is CASSPGLYTDTQYF. This rearrangement joins TRBV19 to TRBJ2-3; D is possibly TRBD2 (5 bases). V lost 6 bases to trimming and J lost 2 bases, with 12 bases between them. CDR3 length: 14 amino acids. The germline gives CDR1 LNHDA, CDR2 SQIVND (reference sequence).

The chain couples TRBV27 to TRBJ2-3; D unclear. Trimming took off 6 bases at V and 1 base at J, with 11 bases between the two ends. The CDR3 is 14 residues long. CDR1 and CDR2 from the germline V gene are MNHEY and SMNVEV (reference sequence). The DNA for the CDR3 is TGTGCCAGCAGGCGTCAGCAAGGCACAGATACGCAGTATTTT. Its protein product is CASRRQQGTDTQYF.

The sample holds many counts of this clonotype. This rearrangement joins TRBV2 to TRBJ2-7; 8 nucleotides align to TRBD1. The junction had 6 bases not matched to a gene; V was cut back by 10 bases and J by 4 bases. CDR1 and CDR2 (germline): SNHLY, FYNNEI. This CDR3 region has 12 residues. The CDR3 is CATGQGAYEQYF. The DNA of the CDR3 is TGTGCCACGGGGCAGGGGGCTTACGAGCAGTACTTC.

This clonotype was seen at least ten times. The V gene is TRBV5-6, the J gene TRBJ2-5; the D gene is possibly TRBD2 (6 bases). Germline V CDR1 and CDR2: SGHDT, YYEEEE. The CDR3 totals 11 residues. V was cut by 3 bases and J by 7 bases, with 7 bases left in between. CDR3 loop: CASSWRGTQYF. The CDR3 DNA follows: TGTGCCAGCAGCTGGCGGGGGACCCAGTACTTC.

This chain connects TRBV30 to TRBJ1-1, with D unresolved. This CDR3 contains 11 residues. Germline V CDR1 and CDR2: GTSNPN, SVGIG (reference sequence). Deletions cut 1 base from V and 5 bases from J, with 5 bases between. The CDR3 spells CAWSGRTEAFF. As DNA, the CDR3 is TGTGCCTGGAGTGGACGTACTGAAGCTTTCTTT.

This clonotype was picked up many times. J is TRBJ1-1 and V is TRBV10-3, with 7 bases that match TRBD1. The J segment lost 4 bases and the V segment lost 7 bases, leaving 12 bases of the junction unmatched. The CDR3 sequence is 15 residues long. The germline V gene has CDR1 ENHRY and CDR2 SYGVKD. In nucleotides, the CDR3 is TGTGCCATCAAACCCGGGGCTCAGGGGGGCACTGAAGCTTTCTTT. Its translation is CAIKPGAQGGTEAFF.

J is TRBJ2-5 and V is TRBV28, with D possibly matching TRBD2 (6 bases). CDR1 is MDHEN and CDR2 is SYDVKM in the germline V gene. V was trimmed by 5 bases and J by 5 bases, leaving 12 bases between them. CDR3 length: 13 residues. CDR3 in DNA: TGTGCCAGCAGTCCGACTAGTAAGGAGACCCAGTACTTC. Its protein is CASSPTSKETQYF.

This clonotype was seen many times. The DNA for the CDR3 is TGCAGTGTAGGGACTAGCGGGAGTTACGAGCAGTACTTC. Translated, it gives CSVGTSGSYEQYF. The genes are TRBV20-1 and TRBJ2-7; 14 nucleotides agree with TRBD2. J lost 4 bases, V lost 7 bases, and 3 bases had no gene match. CDR1 is DFQATT and CDR2 is SNEGSKA in the germline V gene (reference sequence). The CDR3 sequence is 13 residues long.

There are many counts of this clonotype. V and J are TRBV11-2 and TRBJ1-1; D is perhaps TRBD1 (5 bases). Germline V gene sequence: CDR1 SGHAT, CDR2 FQNNGV. V lost 3 bases, J lost 5 bases, and 10 bases lay in between. This CDR3 is 13 amino acids long. The CDR3: CASSFGQGTEAFF. The DNA for the CDR3 is TGTGCCAGCAGCTTCGGTCAGGGAACTGAAGCTTTCTTT.

This clonotype was counted a few times. The V and J genes are TRBV20-1 and TRBJ2-2, with TRBD2 matching 7 bases. In germline, CDR1 is DFQATT, CDR2 SNEGSKA (reference sequence). The V gene end was trimmed by 4 bases and the J gene end by 1 base; junction bases not matched to a gene: 3. The CDR3 is 14 amino acids. DNA of the CDR3: TGCAGTGCTACTTCTAGCGGGAACACCGGGGAGCTGTTTTTT. Its protein is CSATSSGNTGELFF.

The chain is built from TRBV19 and TRBJ1-4; D not certain. The CDR3 sequence is 13 residues long. V lost 7 bases, J lost 2 bases, and 8 bases lay in between. Germline V gene lookup returns CDR1 LNHDA and CDR2 SQIVND (reference sequence). CDR3 DNA: TGTGCCAGTATCGGGGAGACTAATGAAAAACTGTTTTTT. Amino acid sequence: CASIGETNEKLFF.

The chain recombines TRBV19 with TRBJ2-5; D call uncertain. The CDR3 is 15 amino acids. V was cut by 0 bases and J by 2 bases, with 10 bases left in between. CDR1 LNHDA and CDR2 SQIVND come from the germline V gene (reference sequence). The CDR3 DNA reads as TGTGCCAGTAGTATAGATCAGGCAGGTCAAGAGACCCAGTACTTC. The encoded protein is CASSIDQAGQETQYF.

Ten or more counts support this clonotype. The chain is built from TRBV6-1 and TRBJ2-1, with D possibly being TRBD1 or TRBD2 (6 bases each). The CDR3 runs 15 residues. V lost 6 bases, J lost 4 bases, and 16 bases lay in between. CDR1 MNHNS and CDR2 SASEGT come from the germline V gene. The CDR3 loop reads CASSGGSLGYNEQFF. The CDR3 DNA is TGTGCCAGCAGCGGGGGCAGCTTGGGGTACAATGAGCAGTTCTTC.

This clonotype has at least ten counts. The chain carries TRBV18 and TRBJ1-4; TRBD1 aligns across 7 bases. The V gene end was trimmed by 5 bases and the J gene end by 7 bases; junction bases not matched to a gene: 1. CDR1 KGHSH and CDR2 LQKENI come from the germline V gene. The length of the CDR3 is 12 residues. The CDR3 loop reads CASSTGAEKLFF. CDR3 DNA sequence: TGTGCCAGCTCAACAGGGGCTGAAAAACTGTTTTTT.

This clonotype appeared a few times. The genes are TRBV4-1 and TRBJ1-4; D is ambiguous. Germline lookup yields CDR1 MGHRA and CDR2 YSYEKL. The CDR3 has 11 residues. Trimming removed 0 bases from V and 10 bases from J, with 3 bases in between. The CDR3 nucleotides are TGCGCCAGCAGCCAAGAGAGAAAACTGTTTTTT. This sequence encodes CASSQERKLFF.

This clonotype has just a few counts. The V gene is TRBV25-1, the J gene TRBJ2-1, with 7 bases lining up with TRBD1. Trimming removed 6 bases from V and 9 bases from J; junction bases left unmatched: 5. The germline CDR1 and CDR2 sequences are MGHDK and SYGVNS. The CDR3 contains 12 residues. The CDR3 is CASSDRASEQFF. In nucleotides, the CDR3 is TGTGCCAGCAGCGACAGGGCCTCTGAGCAGTTCTTC.

In this sample, this clonotype turned up many times. The rearrangement links TRBV10-3 to TRBJ2-1; unclear D gene. V dropped 7 bases and J dropped 8 bases, with 12 bases sitting between them. The CDR3 sequence is 12 residues long. The germline V gene has CDR1 ENHRY and CDR2 SYGVKD. The CDR3 DNA sequence: TGTGCCATCACCGGGCCGGCGGATGAGCAGTTCTTC. Amino acids: CAITGPADEQFF.

Ten or more counts support this clonotype. The chain links TRBV2 to TRBJ2-1, with D possibly called TRBD1 or TRBD2 (5 bases each). The V end was cut by 4 bases, the J end by 2 bases, with 9 bases between. Germline V gives CDR1 SNHLY, CDR2 FYNNEI. This CDR3 comprises 14 residues. CDR3 residues: CASSVGPTYNEQFF. The CDR3 DNA reads as TGTGCCAGCAGTGTGGGACCTACCTACAATGAGCAGTTCTTC.